This TCR beta chain stems from a study of identical twins. Worth noting for this clonotype: Its matching antigen is unknown.

Each donor was a healthy Caucasian. Study-wide findings and caveats: Zero-insertion analyses could be partly confounded by invariant MAIT and iNKT cells. Beta clonotypes that were abundant in cord blood contained fewer insertions, a pattern absent from memory repertoires.

Through template switching, a universal primer site was introduced, and the cDNA contained unique molecular identifiers. TCRdb used MiXCR to reprocess the 5' RACE reads, holding one entry per CDR3 protein. Of about 1.7 million distinct CDR3 sequences listed, roughly a third are singletons. Trimming removed 5 bases at V and 2 bases at J, with 19 bases between. There are 15 residues in the CDR3. Germline V gene lookup returns CDR1 DFQATT and CDR2 SNEGSKA (reference sequence). This TCR was recovered from a newborn girl in good health. The gene calls are TRBV20-1 and TRBJ2-7, with D tentatively TRBD1 (6 bases). What was sequenced was cord blood. The CDR3 DNA follows: TGCAGTGCTCAAGAGGGTGGGAACAGGGCCTACGAGCAGTACTTC. Translation: CSAQEGGNRAYEQYF.